The next 5 T cell receptor beta chains were all read from a single sample in a study of cytomegalovirus exposure and HLA in healthy donors. In the PCR, 60 Vbeta and 13 Jbeta primers were used. Sequencing used immunoSEQ multiplex PCR; TCRdb keeps in-frame clones, though not all of them. The sample holds over 150,000 clones, approximately 90% seen once. Material: PBMCs. The source is a woman aged 30 to 39 in good health and CMV-seronegative.

This chain joins TRBV19 and TRBJ2-7, with D possibly TRBD2 on 5 matching bases. Trimming removed 1 base at V and 2 bases at J, with 12 bases between. The CDR3 is made up of 15 amino acids. Germline values: CDR1 LNHDA, CDR2 SQIVND (reference sequence). CDR3: CASSIGQRGPYEQYF. The CDR3 DNA reads TGTGCCAGTAGTATAGGCCAGCGAGGGCCCTACGAGCAGTACTTC.

The genes are TRBV5-1 and TRBJ2-7; the match to TRBD1 covers 7 bases. This CDR3 contains 13 residues. The germline V gene encodes CDR1 SGHRS and CDR2 YFSETQ. V shed 5 bases and J 4 bases; nucleotides not matched to a gene: 6. The CDR3 region is CASRRDRAYEQYF. The DNA for the CDR3 is TGCGCCAGCAGACGGGACAGAGCATACGAGCAGTACTTC. Looking up the rest from reference TRBV5-1 and TRBJ2-7 gives the full variable domain: KAGVTQTPRYLIKTRGQQVTLSCSPISGHRSVSWYQQTPGQGLQFLFEYFSETQRNKGNFPGRFSGRQFSNSRSEMNVSTLELGDSALYLCASRRDRAYEQYFGPGTRLTVT.

With respect to this clone: The junction shows a germline mismatch at one end, possibly a read error. Other DNA sequences of this sample code for an identical CDR3. The gene calls are TRBV9 and TRBJ2-7; TRBD2 matches 12 bases. CDR1 and CDR2 (germline): SGDLS, YYNGEE. The CDR3 sequence is 15 residues long. The CDR3 nucleotides read TGTGCCAGCAGCGTAGCGACTAGCGGGAGCTACGAGCAGTATTTC. Translation: CASSVATSGSYEQYF.

The chain recombines TRBV7-9 with TRBJ2-5, with TRBD2 matching 9 bases. The CDR3 loop spans 15 amino acids. V dropped 3 bases and J dropped 2; count of bases not matched to a gene: 4. Germline-derived CDR1 and CDR2 are SEHNR and FQNEAQ (reference sequence). CDR3 residues: CASSLIAGEQETQYF. The CDR3 region has the DNA TGTGCCAGCAGCTTGATAGCGGGGGAACAAGAGACCCAGTACTTC.

The V call is TRBV28, the J call TRBJ1-2, with D perhaps TRBD1 (6 bases). Trimming pared 3 bases from V and 4 bases from J, leaving 12 bases between. Germline-derived CDR1 and CDR2 are MDHEN and SYDVKM. The CDR3 is made up of 14 amino acids. CDR3 bases: TGTGCCAGCAGTTTGTGGGCAGGGGTCTATGGCTACACCTTC. Amino acid sequence: CASSLWAGVYGYTF.